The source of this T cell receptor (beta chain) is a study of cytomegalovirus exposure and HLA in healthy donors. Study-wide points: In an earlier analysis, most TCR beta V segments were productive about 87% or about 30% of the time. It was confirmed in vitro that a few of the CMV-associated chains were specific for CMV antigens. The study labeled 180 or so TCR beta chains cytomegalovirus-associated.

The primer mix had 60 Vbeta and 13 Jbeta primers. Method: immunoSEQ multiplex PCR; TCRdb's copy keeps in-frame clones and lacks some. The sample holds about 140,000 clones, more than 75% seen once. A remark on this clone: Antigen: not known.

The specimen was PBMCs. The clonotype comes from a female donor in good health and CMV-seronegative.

The DNA for the CDR3 is TGTGCCAGCAGTCAACGACGGGACAGCTACGAGCAGTACTTC. This codes for CASSQRRDSYEQYF. This chain joins TRBV27 and TRBJ2-7; TRBD1 matches at 7 bases. This CDR3 has 14 residues. Germline values: CDR1 MNHEY, CDR2 SMNVEV (reference sequence). V was pared by 5 bases and J by 3 bases, with 7 bases of the junction left unmatched.